The next 15 T cell receptor beta chains were all read from a single sample in a study of T cells in localized non-small cell lung cancer. Libraries were prepared by immunoSEQ multiplex PCR; TCRdb keeps only in-frame clonotypes and omits some of them. The data contain 3,200 or so clones, approximately 54% of them singletons. The sequencing used lymph node tissue, collected before any cancer treatment. These receptors all stem from a woman aged 18-49 years with stage I lung adenocarcinoma.

This clone was seen only a few times. The chain joins TRBV9 to TRBJ2-2, with D perhaps assigned TRBD1 or TRBD2 (5 bases each). The V end was cut by 3 bases, the J end by 1 base, with 13 bases between. The germline V gene has CDR1 SGDLS and CDR2 YYNGEE. This CDR3 is built from 16 residues. CDR3 DNA sequence: TGTGCCAGCAGCGGCCCCCCGGGGCGGAACACCGGGGAGCTGTTTTTT. It encodes CASSGPPGRNTGELFF.

CDR3 amino acids: CASSTGLAGDTHNEQFF. The CDR3 DNA is TGTGCCAGTAGTACGGGACTAGCGGGAGATACTCACAATGAGCAGTTCTTC. The chain recombines TRBV19 with TRBJ2-1, with TRBD2 matching over 14 bases. Germline V CDR1 and CDR2: LNHDA, SQIVND (reference sequence). The CDR3 loop spans 17 amino acids. V trimming: 4 bases; J trimming: 5 bases; junction bases outside the gene matches: 7.

The V and J genes are TRBV9 and TRBJ2-7, with D tentatively TRBD2 (5 bases). This CDR3 comprises 14 residues. Per germline, CDR1 SGDLS and CDR2 YYNGEE. V was cut by 5 bases and J by 2 bases, with 14 bases left in between. The CDR3, as DNA: TGTGCCAGCAGTGAATGGGCGGGTCCCTACGAGCAGTACTTC. Residues: CASSEWAGPYEQYF.

The chain's CDR3 is CAWSEGQGYYGYTF. The CDR3, as DNA: TGTGCCTGGAGCGAAGGGCAGGGCTACTATGGCTACACCTTC. The chain joins TRBV30 to TRBJ1-2; the D gene is possibly TRBD1 (5 bases). CDR1 GTSNPN and CDR2 SVGIG come from the germline V gene (reference sequence). V was clipped by 3 bases and J by 3 bases, with 14 bases between them. The CDR3 covers 14 residues.

The rearrangement links TRBV7-2 to TRBJ2-2, with a weak D call TRBD2 (5 bases). Germline loops: CDR1 SGHTA, CDR2 FQGNSA. The CDR3 is 14 amino acids. V lost 7 bases and J lost 6, with 15 bases in between. CDR3 DNA sequence: TGTGCCAGCACTGCGGCGGGTGGCGCCGGGGAGCTGTTTTTT. Protein product: CASTAAGGAGELFF.

The rearrangement uses TRBV28 and TRBJ2-2, with 7 bases fitting TRBD2. This CDR3 is 14 amino acids long. V was pared by 2 bases and J by 5 bases, with 2 bases of the junction left unmatched. Germline V gene data show CDR1 as MDHEN and CDR2 as SYDVKM. CDR3 sequence (DNA): TGTGCCAGCAGTTTAGACGGGAGGACCGGGGAGCTGTTTTTT. It specifies CASSLDGRTGELFF.

The V call is TRBV29-1, the J call TRBJ2-1; 10 bases fit TRBD2. Germline lookup yields CDR1 SQVTM and CDR2 ANQGSEA. The junction had 16 bases not matched to a gene; V was cut back by 7 bases and J by 4 bases. The CDR3 length is 17 residues. For the CDR3, the DNA is TGCAGCGCCGGCCAACTAGCGGGGCGCCGGGATTACAATGAGCAGTTCTTC. Translation gives CSAGQLAGRRDYNEQFF.

The V and J genes are TRBV11-3 and TRBJ2-5, with 7 bases lining up with TRBD1. Germline CDR1 reads SGHNT; CDR2 reads YENEEA. With 3 bases clipped from V and 4 bases from J, the junction kept 8 bases outside the gene matches. The CDR3 length is 15 residues. The CDR3 loop is CASSLGQSVLETQYF. Written as DNA, the CDR3 is TGTGCCAGCAGCTTGGGACAGTCAGTCCTAGAGACCCAGTACTTC.

This clone was found a few times. The chain couples TRBV11-3 to TRBJ1-3, with D uncertain. This CDR3 spans 16 amino acids. Germline lookup yields CDR1 SGHNT and CDR2 YENEEA. Trimming stripped 1 base from V and 0 bases from J, with 10 bases between. For the CDR3, the DNA is TGTGCCAGCAGCTTAGGACGGGGAAACTCTGGAAACACCATATATTTT. Translation: CASSLGRGNSGNTIYF.

The chain joins TRBV4-1 to TRBJ2-1, with D hard to call. Germline V CDR1 and CDR2: MGHRA, YSYEKL. The V end was cut by 0 bases, the J end by 3 bases, with 9 bases between. The CDR3 spans 15 residues. Here the CDR3 reads CASSQEVYGYNEQFF. CDR3 coding DNA: TGCGCCAGCAGCCAAGAGGTTTATGGCTACAATGAGCAGTTCTTC.

The chain links TRBV18 to TRBJ1-1; 7 bases are a match to TRBD1. CDR1 is KGHSH, CDR2 LQKENI, per germline. This CDR3 has 13 amino acids. J was trimmed by 4 bases and V by 4 bases; bases with no gene match: 3. The CDR3 coding sequence is TGTGCCAGCTCACGGGACAGCTTCACTGAAGCTTTCTTT. Protein product: CASSRDSFTEAFF.

The J gene is TRBJ1-2, the V gene TRBV28, with D unresolved. V was pared by 6 bases and J by 0 bases, with 11 bases between. CDR1 MDHEN and CDR2 SYDVKM come from the germline V gene. This CDR3 region has 14 residues. The CDR3 DNA sequence: TGTGCCAGCAGGACAACGCTCGCTAACTATGGCTACACCTTC. Protein: CASRTTLANYGYTF.

The V and J genes are TRBV9 and TRBJ2-3; 10 bases align to TRBD2. This CDR3 spans 15 amino acids. Germline CDR1 is SGDLS and CDR2 is YYNGEE. The ends lost 1 base at V and 5 bases at J; junction bases unmatched: 4. As DNA, the CDR3 is TGTGCCAGCAGCGTATCCGGGACTAGCGTAGATACGCAGTATTTT. Translating it yields CASSVSGTSVDTQYF.

This rearrangement joins TRBV11-3 to TRBJ2-7; 10 bases line up with TRBD2. This CDR3 comprises 16 residues. Trimming cost V 2 bases and J 2 bases; bases outside gene matches: 6. The V gene's germline CDR1 is SGHNT and CDR2 YENEEA. The CDR3 sequence is CASSLSSLAGAYEQYF. In DNA form, the CDR3 reads TGTGCCAGCAGCTTAAGTAGTCTAGCGGGGGCCTACGAGCAGTACTTC.

This clone was seen only a few times. The gene calls are TRBV23-1 and TRBJ1-4, with a tentative D call TRBD1 (5 bases). TRBV23-1 belongs to the ORF category, with a function that is uncertain. The CDR3 runs 15 residues. V lost 6 bases and J 7 bases, leaving 18 bases between the germline ends. The CDR3 DNA follows: TGCGCCAGCAGCCAAGACGGGGGGAGAGGTGAAAAACTGTTTTTT. Its translation is CASSQDGGRGEKLFF.